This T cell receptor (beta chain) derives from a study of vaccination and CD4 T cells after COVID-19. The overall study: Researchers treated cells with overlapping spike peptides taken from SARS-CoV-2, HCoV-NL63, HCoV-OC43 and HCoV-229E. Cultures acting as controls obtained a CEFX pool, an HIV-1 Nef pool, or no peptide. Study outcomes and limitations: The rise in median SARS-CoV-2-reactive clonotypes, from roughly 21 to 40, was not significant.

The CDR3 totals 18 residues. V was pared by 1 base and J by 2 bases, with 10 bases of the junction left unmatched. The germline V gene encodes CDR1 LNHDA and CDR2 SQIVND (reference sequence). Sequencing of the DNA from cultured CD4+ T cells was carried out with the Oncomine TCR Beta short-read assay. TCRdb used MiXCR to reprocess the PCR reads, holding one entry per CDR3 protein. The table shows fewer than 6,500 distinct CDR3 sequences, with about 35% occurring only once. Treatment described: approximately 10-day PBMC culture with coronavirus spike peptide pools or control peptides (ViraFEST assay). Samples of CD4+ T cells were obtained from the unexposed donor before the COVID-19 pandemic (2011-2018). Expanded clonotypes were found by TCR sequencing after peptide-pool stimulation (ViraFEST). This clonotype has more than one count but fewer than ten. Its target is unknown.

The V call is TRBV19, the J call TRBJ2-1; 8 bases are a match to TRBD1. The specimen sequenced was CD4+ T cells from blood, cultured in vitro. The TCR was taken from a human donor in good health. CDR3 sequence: CASSIVISGQGTYNEQFF. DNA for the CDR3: TGTGCCAGTAGTATAGTTATTTCTGGACAGGGTACCTACAATGAGCAGTTCTTC.